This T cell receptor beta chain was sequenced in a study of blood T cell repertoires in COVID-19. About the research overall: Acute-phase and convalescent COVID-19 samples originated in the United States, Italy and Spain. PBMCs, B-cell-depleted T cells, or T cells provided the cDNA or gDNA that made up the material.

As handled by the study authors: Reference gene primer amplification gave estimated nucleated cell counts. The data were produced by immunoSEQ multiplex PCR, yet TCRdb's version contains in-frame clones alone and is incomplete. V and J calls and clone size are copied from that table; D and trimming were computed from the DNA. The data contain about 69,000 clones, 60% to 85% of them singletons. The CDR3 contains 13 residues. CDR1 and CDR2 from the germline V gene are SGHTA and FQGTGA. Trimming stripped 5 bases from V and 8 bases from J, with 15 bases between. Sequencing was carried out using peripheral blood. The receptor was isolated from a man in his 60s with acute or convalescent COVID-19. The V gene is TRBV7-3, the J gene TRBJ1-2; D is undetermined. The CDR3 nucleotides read TGTGCCAGCAGCAAATCGACCCGGGAGGGCTACACCTTC. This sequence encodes CASSKSTREGYTF.